This is a list of T cell receptor beta chains from one sample in a study of blood T cell repertoires in COVID-19. Sequencing was performed with immunoSEQ multiplex PCR; in TCRdb, only in-frame clones are kept and a portion is missing. The repertoire holds 250,000 to 300,000 clones, with roughly 93% as singletons. Sequences were obtained from PBMCs or T cells enriched from blood (not recorded which). The receptors derive from a woman aged 35 to 49 with acute COVID-19. CDR3s include the opening cysteine and the closing phenylalanine or tryptophan. A D gene is named only where the DNA matches it firmly. Not all rows give a size; the values are once, few, many and, for expanded clones, a class.

NA	TRBV19	TRBJ1-1	TRBD1	TGTGCCAGTAGTTCCCCCCAGGGGGTTGGGGGTACTGAAGCTTTCTTT	CASSSPQGVGGTEAFF
NA	TRBV5-5	TRBJ1-2	NA	TGTGCCAGCAGCCCCAGCGACTTCTATGGCTACACCTTC	CASSPSDFYGYTF
NA	TRBV4-2	TRBJ2-7	TRBD2	TGTGCCAGCAGCCAAACTCGGACTAGCGGGACGTCTTCCTACGAGCAGTACTTC	CASSQTRTSGTSSYEQYF
few	TRBV19	TRBJ1-5	TRBD1	TGTGCCAGTAGTATAGCAGGGGGTAGCAATCAGCCCCAGCATTTT	CASSIAGGSNQPQHF
once	TRBV5-4	TRBJ2-1	NA	TGTGCCAGCAGCTCCCGTGGTCGGCAGGGTGAGCAGTTCTTC	CASSSRGRQGEQFF
NA	TRBV3-1/TRBV3-2	TRBJ1-5	NA	TGTGCCAGCAGCCAAGGGGGGGACCAGCCCCAGCATTTT	CASSQGGDQPQHF
NA	TRBV2	TRBJ1-1	NA	TGTGCCAGCAAGTGGGACACTCGGAACACTGAAGCTTTCTTT	CASKWDTRNTEAFF
NA	TRBV5-6	TRBJ2-3	NA	TGTGCCAGCAGCGGAGGGGGCAGGGGCACGCAGTATTTT	CASSGGGRGTQYF
NA	TRBV6-5	TRBJ1-1	NA	TGTGCCAGCAGTTACACGAGTAACAGGGTTTCGGGAGCTTTCTTT	CASSYTSNRVSGAFF
NA	TRBV7-2	TRBJ2-3	NA	TGTGCCAGCAGCTTAAGGGGGAGACAACGGACAGATACGCAGTATTTT	CASSLRGRQRTDTQYF
NA	TRBV2	TRBJ1-2	NA	TGTGCCAGCAGTGAAACAACCGGGCAAAGGGGCAGCTACACCTTC	CASSETTGQRGSYTF
NA	TRBV19	TRBJ2-1	TRBD2	TGTGCCAGTAGTATAAAGGGGACTAGCGGGGGGGCCAAGCAGTTCTTC	CASSIKGTSGGAKQFF
NA	TRBV3-1/TRBV3-2	TRBJ2-7	TRBD2	TGTGCCAGCAGCCCGCGGGGGGTCTCCTACGAGCAGTACTTC	CASSPRGVSYEQYF
NA	TRBV5-4	TRBJ2-5	NA	TGTGCCAGCAGCTTGGCTGGAGTGGAGACCCAGTACTTC	CASSLAGVETQYF
NA	TRBV7-6	TRBJ1-1	NA	TGTGCCAGCAGCTTAGTTGGGGCTATGGTCACTGAAGCTTTCTTT	CASSLVGAMVTEAFF
NA	TRBV3-1/TRBV3-2	TRBJ2-7	NA	TGTGCCAGCAGCCAGAAGGACAGGGACTACGACGAGCAGTACTTC	CASSQKDRDYDEQYF
NA	TRBV7-9	TRBJ1-1	NA	TGTGCCAGCAGCTTAGAAGGGGGAGTGAACACTGAAGCTTTCTTT	CASSLEGGVNTEAFF
few	TRBV28	TRBJ1-5	TRBD1	TGTGCCAGCAGTAACAGGGGGAGCAATCAGCCCCAGCATTTT	CASSNRGSNQPQHF
NA	TRBV7-2	TRBJ2-5	TRBD2	TGTGCCAGCAGCCCGACTAGCGGGGGGGCCTTTGGAGAGACCCAGTACTTC	CASSPTSGGAFGETQYF
NA	TRBV28	TRBJ2-2	TRBD1	TGTGCCAGCAGTTTAACAGGGGCGGGCACCGGGGAGCTGTTTTTT	CASSLTGAGTGELFF
NA	TRBV6-6	TRBJ2-7	TRBD1	TGTGCCAGCCGCGACAGGGTTGTCAACGAGCAGTACTTC	CASRDRVVNEQYF
NA	TRBV3-1/TRBV3-2	TRBJ1-3	NA	TGTGCCAGCAGCCGGGCATCCCCTTCTGGAAACACCATATATTTT	CASSRASPSGNTIYF
once	TRBV6-1	TRBJ2-4	NA	TGTGCCAGCAGTGATCCCGCGCAGCGGGCAGTAGCCAAAAACATTCAGTACTTC	CASSDPAQRAVAKNIQYF
NA	TRBV7-9	TRBJ2-1	NA	TGTGCCAGCAGCCTTAAAAGGGGGAATGAGCAGTTCTTC	CASSLKRGNEQFF
NA	TRBV4-1	TRBJ1-6	NA	TGCGCCAGCAGCCAACTGTCGAATTCACCCCTCCACTTT	CASSQLSNSPLHF
NA	TRBV5-8	TRBJ1-2	NA	TGTGCCAGCAGCTTGGGTGGCCTTGTCTATGGCTACACCTTC	CASSLGGLVYGYTF
once	TRBV6-5	TRBJ2-7	TRBD2	TGTGCCAGCAAAGGCGGGAGCGGCCACGAGCAGTACTTC	CASKGGSGHEQYF
NA	TRBV7-9	TRBJ1-3	TRBD1	TGTGCCAGCAGCCCCATACAGGGGACTGGAAACACCATATATTTT	CASSPIQGTGNTIYF
NA	TRBV5-1	TRBJ2-3	TRBD2	TGCGCCAGCAGCTTGGGAGCCAGGGAGGGCACACGCACAGATACGCAGTATTTT	CASSLGAREGTRTDTQYF
NA	TRBV9	TRBJ2-7	TRBD2	TGTGCCAGCAGCGTCGGCCTAGCGGGAGATAGTGGGTACGAGCAGTACTTC	CASSVGLAGDSGYEQYF
NA	TRBV7-8	TRBJ2-7	TRBD1	TGTGCCAGCAGCTTCTCCGGGACAGGGGCCACCGAGCAGTACTTC	CASSFSGTGATEQYF
once	TRBV3-1/TRBV3-2	TRBJ2-1	NA	TGTGCCAGCAGCCAAACGCTGGGTAGCCACAATGAGCAGTTCTTC	CASSQTLGSHNEQFF
NA	TRBV30	TRBJ1-1	NA	TGTGCCTGGAGGCCCCACTCGCATTCTGAAGCTTTCTTT	CAWRPHSHSEAFF
NA	TRBV20-1	TRBJ1-2	NA	TGCAGTGCCAGGGATTACCCCGGCTACACCTTC	CSARDYPGYTF
NA	TRBV30	TRBJ2-7	NA	TGTGCCTGGAGTGGGGCCAGGGAAACAGGAGAGCAGTACTTC	CAWSGARETGEQYF
NA	TRBV2	TRBJ2-1	NA	TGTGCCAGCAGTGAGGACAGATACAATGAGCAGTTCTTC	CASSEDRYNEQFF
NA	TRBV11-3	TRBJ2-1	NA	TGTGCCAGCAGCCACGGGGTAGATGAGCAGTTCTTC	CASSHGVDEQFF
NA	TRBV10-3	TRBJ1-1	NA	TGTGCCATCAGATCAGCTAGCAGTCAGAACACTGAAGCTTTCTTT	CAIRSASSQNTEAFF
NA	TRBV7-2	TRBJ1-4	TRBD1	TGTGCCAGCAGCGGACCGGGACAGGGAAATGAAAAACTGTTTTTT	CASSGPGQGNEKLFF
NA	TRBV6-5	TRBJ2-7	TRBD1	TGTGCCAGCAGTCTAGAGACAGGGCCCTACGAGCAGTACTTC	CASSLETGPYEQYF
NA	TRBV28	TRBJ1-5	NA	TGTGCCAGCAGTTTAATGTTCGGGGGGAAGTGGCCCCAGCATTTT	CASSLMFGGKWPQHF
NA	TRBV14	TRBJ1-6	NA	TGTGCCAGCAGCCAAGATTCTCCTTTTAATTCACCCCTCCACTTT	CASSQDSPFNSPLHF
NA	TRBV4-1	TRBJ1-2	NA	TGCGCCAGCGGCGACAGTTATGGCTACACCTTC	CASGDSYGYTF
NA	TRBV9	TRBJ2-1	NA	TGTGCCAGCAGCGTAACCACCGGGACTGGGGCCTACAATGAGCAGTTCTTC	CASSVTTGTGAYNEQFF
NA	TRBV5-6	TRBJ2-1	NA	TGTGCCAGCAGCTACGGGGCAACAGGGAAAAGGAGCAATGAGCAGTTCTTC	CASSYGATGKRSNEQFF
NA	TRBV29-1	TRBJ2-4	TRBD2	TGCAGCGTTGAAGGGGCGGGAGCCAACATTCAGTACTTC	CSVEGAGANIQYF
NA	TRBV19	TRBJ1-5	TRBD1	TGTGCCAGTAGTAATTATAGGGACAGCCTTGGGAATCAGCCCCAGCATTTT	CASSNYRDSLGNQPQHF
NA	TRBV30	TRBJ2-1	TRBD2	TGTGCCTGGACAGCGGGAGTCAAGGGGAATGAGCAGTTCTTC	CAWTAGVKGNEQFF
NA	TRBV29-1	TRBJ1-2	TRBD1	TGCAGCGTCTCGCCCCCGACAGGGCTCCATGGCTACACCTTC	CSVSPPTGLHGYTF
NA	TRBV30	TRBJ2-7	TRBD1	TGTGCCTGGAGCCGGCCAGGGGGTATCTACGAGCAGTACTTC	CAWSRPGGIYEQYF
NA	TRBV18	TRBJ1-1	NA	TGTGCCAGCTCACCCCAGACAGTTCGGGCGGAAGCTTTCTTT	CASSPQTVRAEAFF